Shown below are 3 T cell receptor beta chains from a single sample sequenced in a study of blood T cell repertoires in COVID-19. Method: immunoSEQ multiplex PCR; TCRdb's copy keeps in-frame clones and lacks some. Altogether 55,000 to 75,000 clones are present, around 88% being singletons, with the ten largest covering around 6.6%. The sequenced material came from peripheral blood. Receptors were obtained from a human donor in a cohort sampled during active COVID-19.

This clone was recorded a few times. This CDR3 reads CASSYRGLQETQYF. In DNA, the CDR3 is TGTGCCAGCAGTTACAGGGGACTCCAAGAGACCCAGTACTTC. The genes are TRBV27 and TRBJ2-5; D possibly corresponds to TRBD1 (7 bases). Germline CDR1 is MNHEY and CDR2 is SMNVEV (reference sequence). This CDR3 spans 14 amino acids. V lost 4 bases and J 1 base, leaving 10 bases between the germline ends.

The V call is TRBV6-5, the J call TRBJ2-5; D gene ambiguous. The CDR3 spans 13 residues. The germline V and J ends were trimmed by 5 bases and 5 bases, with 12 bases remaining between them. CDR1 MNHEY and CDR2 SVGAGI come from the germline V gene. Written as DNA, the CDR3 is TGTGCCAGCAGTCGACTGAGGCGGGAGACCCAGTACTTC. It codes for CASSRLRRETQYF.

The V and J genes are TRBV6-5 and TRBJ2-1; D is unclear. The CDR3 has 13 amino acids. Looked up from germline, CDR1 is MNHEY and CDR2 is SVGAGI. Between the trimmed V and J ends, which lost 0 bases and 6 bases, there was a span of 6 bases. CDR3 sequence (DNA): TGTGCCAGCAGTTACTCGATACTCAATGAGCAGTTCTTC. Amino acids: CASSYSILNEQFF.